The table lists the clone carrying this T cell receptor beta chain with a few counts. Antigen: not known. Both TRBC1 and TRBC2 were covered by a beta constant-region primer of two equimolar oligonucleotides. The ligated cDNA underwent four PCR rounds using SP2 and nested alpha and beta constant-region primers. TCRdb re-derived calls from the UMI-ligation and nested PCR reads in MiXCR, one entry per CDR3 protein. The table includes about 90,000 distinct CDR3 sequences, approximately 11% detected once. The data stem from a study of naive and memory T cell subsets. Unmatched junction bases numbered 8, after V lost 5 bases and J lost 5 bases. There are 17 residues in the CDR3. Germline-derived CDR1 and CDR2 are KGHDR and SFDVKD. Notes on the study in general: Especially in CD8 cells, naive repertoires contained a few larger clonotypes, possibly CD45RA-re-expressing memory cells.

The sequenced sample was naive CD4+ T cells from blood. The rearrangement uses TRBV24-1 and TRBJ2-3; 14 nucleotides match TRBD2. This receptor was obtained from a human donor in good health. The CDR3 spells CATSARTSGRLGDTQYF. The CDR3 DNA sequence: TGTGCCACCAGTGCCCGGACTAGCGGGAGGCTGGGAGATACGCAGTATTTT.